This entry features one TCR beta chain sequence. Antigen: not known. The CDR3 extends over 15 amino acids. Trimming cost V 5 bases and J 4 bases; bases outside gene matches: 9. Germline V gives CDR1 SQVTM, CDR2 ANQGSEA. This sample was included in a study of blood T cells in healthy people across ages. General study results and limits: Naive and antigen-experienced cells were not separated, limiting conclusive comparison.

The authors ran a second PCR of about 6 to 11 cycles using a sample-barcoded 5' primer and a J-beta primer mix. MiXCR was run by TCRdb on the 5' RACE reads, yielding one entry per CDR3 protein. The sample lists hundreds of thousands of distinct CDR3 sequences, around 54% seen once, with approximately 37% in the top ten. The sequence derives from a man aged 60-69 years in good health. The sample comprised blood. The J gene is TRBJ1-4, the V gene TRBV29-1; 8 bases match TRBD1. CDR3 in DNA: TGCAGCGTTTCAGACCGGGACAGGCTTAATGAAAAACTGTTTTTT. Translation: CSVSDRDRLNEKLFF.